This T cell receptor beta chain emerged from a study of T cell repertoires in cytomegalovirus infection. Concerning this clonotype: Its cognate antigen is unknown.

TCRdb re-derived calls from the reads in MiXCR, one entry per CDR3 protein. The sample has 480,000 or so distinct CDR3 sequences, roughly 10% seen once. Per the germline V gene, CDR1 is DFQATT and CDR2 is SNEGSKA (reference sequence). The CDR3 has 16 residues. The V gene end was trimmed by 5 bases and the J gene end by 0 bases; junction bases not matched to a gene: 10. Findings and caveats of the study: The ex vivo response showed dominance by HLA-C-restricted CMV-specific TCR beta clonotypes.

The sequencing input was PBMCs. The chain recombines TRBV20-1 with TRBJ1-5; TRBD1 matches 7 bases. The receptor was isolated from a human donor in good health (CMV status not recorded). Some clones in this sample may be carry-over from other donors' samples. DNA of the CDR3: TGCAGTGCTCCTAACCCACAGGGGAGTAGCAATCAGCCCCAGCATTTT. The encoded protein is CSAPNPQGSSNQPQHF.